Following are 20 T cell receptor beta chains from one sample sequenced in a study of molecular identifiers for immune sequencing clone quantification (dated by TCRdb to 2016 to 2019). The protocol used for the library was PCR. The instrument was a NextSeq 500. Using fastp at Q25 and MiXCR, TCRdb reprocessed the public reads and kept productive beta chains. One record per CDR3 amino acid sequence lists the most common genes and DNA. The sample profile shows about 510,000 distinct CDR3 sequences; around 23% of them were found once. The biggest ten clones account for roughly 0.79% of the sample. Sequenced: naive CD8+ T cells from blood, with Jurkat cell RNA spiked in. This specimen's cell subset or site label, interpreted: FACS-sorted CD8+CD4-CCR7+CD45RA+ naive T cells. The source is a human donor in good health. Some libraries in this study had Jurkat cell RNA spiked in.

To note about this clonotype: Just one base apart from a much larger clone, this may be a read error. The chain combines TRBV7-9 with TRBJ1-5; 7 nucleotides align to TRBD1. This CDR3 contains 15 residues. V trimming: 5 bases; J trimming: 1 base; junction bases outside the gene matches: 5. Germline values: CDR1 SEHNR, CDR2 FQNEAQ (reference sequence). For the CDR3, the DNA is TGTGCCAGCAGCGGAGGGACAGACAGCAATCAGCCCCAGCATTTT. Translation: CASSGGTDSNQPQHF. The complete variable domain, with remaining parts taken from reference TRBV7-9 and TRBJ1-5, reads DTGVSQNPRHKITKRGQNVTFRCDPISEHNRLYWYRQTLGQGPEFLTYFQNEAQLEKSRLLSDRFSAERPKGSFSTLEIQRTEQGDSAMYLCASSGGTDSNQPQHFGDGTRLSIL.

Worth noting for this clonotype: This clone may be a read error of a much larger clone one base away. V and J are TRBV29-1 and TRBJ1-1, with TRBD1 matching 7 bases. The germline V gene encodes CDR1 SQVTM and CDR2 ANQGSEA. The CDR3 loop spans 12 amino acids. CDR3 nucleotides: TGCAGCGTTCCGACAGGGAGTACTGAAGCTCTCTTT. Translation: CSVPTGSTEALF.

About this clonotype itself: A much larger clone differs by one base, so this may be a read error. This rearrangement joins TRBV12-3 or TRBV12-4 to TRBJ2-3; D might be TRBD1 (5 bases). This CDR3 has 13 amino acids. Trimming shortened V by 6 bases and J by 6 bases, and 13 bases separated the two germline ends. CDR3 DNA sequence: TGTGCCAGCAGCTCAACCGACAGCGATACGCAGTATTTT. Amino acids: CASSSTDSDTQYF.

The chain employs TRBV4-3 and TRBJ1-1; D not resolved. Germline CDR1 is LGHNA and CDR2 is YSLEER. V dropped 2 bases and J dropped 6 bases, with 16 bases sitting between them. CDR3 length equals 15 residues. The CDR3 is CASSQSITANAEAFF. CDR3 in DNA: TGCGCCAGCAGCCAATCAATCACAGCTAACGCTGAAGCTTTCTTT.

This clonotype was recorded many times. V gene TRBV18 combines with J gene TRBJ2-3; 7 positions agree with TRBD2. Germline loops: CDR1 KGHSH, CDR2 LQKENI. V lost 2 bases, J lost 3 bases, and 8 bases stayed unmatched. The CDR3 contains 16 residues. CDR3 loop: CASSPSAGLGTDTQYF. The CDR3 DNA reads TGTGCCAGCTCACCATCAGCAGGACTAGGTACAGATACGCAGTATTTT.

There are a few counts of this clonotype. The V gene is TRBV20-1, the J gene TRBJ2-7; 11 bases fit TRBD2. The CDR3 runs to 19 residues. Germline CDR1 is DFQATT and CDR2 is SNEGSKA (reference sequence). V lost 3 bases and J lost 2; bases outside the gene matches: 18. CDR3 loop: CSASPRARLAGWGTYEQYF. CDR3 DNA: TGCAGTGCTAGTCCGAGGGCAAGACTAGCGGGATGGGGAACCTACGAGCAGTACTTC.

In its sample, this clonotype was seen many times. V gene TRBV5-6 combines with J gene TRBJ2-7; a possible D gene is TRBD2 (5 bases). V gave up 4 bases and J gave up 0 bases, with 17 bases separating them. The CDR3 is 16 residues long. Germline loops: CDR1 SGHDT, CDR2 YYEEEE. The CDR3 region has the DNA TGTGCCAGCAGCCCGAGGAGGACGGAGAGCTCCTACGAGCAGTACTTC. Protein sequence: CASSPRRTESSYEQYF.

This clonotype was seen only a few times. V and J are TRBV11-2 and TRBJ2-1; D could derive from TRBD1 or TRBD2 (5 bases each). V was trimmed by 7 bases and J by 3 bases, leaving 16 bases between them. In germline, CDR1 is SGHAT, CDR2 FQNNGV. CDR3 length equals 15 residues. CDR3 bases: TGTGCCAGCATACGGGGCCCGAACCACTACAATGAGCAGTTCTTC. It encodes CASIRGPNHYNEQFF.

This clonotype was picked up a small number of times. The chain carries TRBV27 and TRBJ2-6, with D perhaps being TRBD1 or TRBD2 (6 bases each). The germline V and J ends were trimmed by 2 bases and 6 bases, with 14 bases remaining between them. CDR3 length equals 16 residues. Germline CDR1 reads MNHEY; CDR2 reads SMNVEV (reference sequence). CDR3 in DNA: TGTGCCAGCAGTTTAGGGGGGCGAGGACCGGCCAACGTCCTGACTTTC. Its protein is CASSLGGRGPANVLTF.

This clonotype was picked up many times. The chain recombines TRBV18 with TRBJ2-1, with D unclear. The CDR3 runs to 16 residues. CDR1 is KGHSH, CDR2 LQKENI, per germline. Trimming removed 5 bases from V and 7 bases from J, with 21 bases in between. This CDR3 reads CASSGRVVTFGNEQFF. The CDR3 region has the DNA TGTGCCAGCTCAGGTCGGGTGGTAACGTTTGGGAATGAGCAGTTCTTC.

The chain links TRBV30 to TRBJ2-3; D remains unclear. The ends were cut back, 0 bases at V and 2 bases at J, with 6 bases in the middle. Germline V gene lookup returns CDR1 GTSNPN and CDR2 SVGIG (reference sequence). The CDR3 extends over 13 amino acids. The CDR3, as DNA: TGTGCCTGGAGTGTTGGACCCACAGATACGCAGTATTTT. Its translation: CAWSVGPTDTQYF. The full variable domain, in which reference TRBV30 and TRBJ2-3 provide the parts outside the CDR3, is SQTIHQWPATLVQPVGSPLSLECTVEGTSNPNLYWYRQAAGRGLQLLFYSVGIGQISSEVPQNLSASRPQDRQFILSSKKLLLSDSGFYLCAWSVGPTDTQYFGPGTRLTVL.

The genes are TRBV7-2 and TRBJ2-3; D may be TRBD1 or TRBD2 (6 bases each). The germline V gene has CDR1 SGHTA and CDR2 FQGNSA. The length of the CDR3 is 16 residues. Trimming left V 4 bases short and J 2 bases short, with 16 bases between. The CDR3 DNA sequence: TGTGCCAGCAGCTCTCCTCCAGGGGACTTCACAGATACGCAGTATTTT. Translated, it gives CASSSPPGDFTDTQYF.

This clonotype has ten or more counts. The genes are TRBV5-1 and TRBJ2-7, with D possibly being TRBD2 (6 bases). Germline CDR1 and CDR2: SGHRS and YFSETQ. CDR3 length: 11 amino acids. Trimming cost V 6 bases and J 6 bases, with 10 bases left between them. CDR3 bases: TGCGCCAGCACCCTGGGGGGCGAGCAGTACTTC. It translates to CASTLGGEQYF.

This clonotype was observed a few times. The chain joins TRBV6-7 to TRBJ1-4; 8 bases align to TRBD1. TRBV6-7 is given ORF status, its function remaining uncertain. The V and J ends lost 1 base and 7 bases, in that order; junction bases with no gene match: 11. The CDR3 spans 17 residues. The CDR3 protein is CASSYFNYGQGGEKLFF. In DNA, the CDR3 is TGTGCCAGCAGTTACTTTAACTATGGACAGGGAGGTGAAAAACTGTTTTTT.

In regard to this clonotype: Because the CDR3 is missing its conserved closing phenylalanine or tryptophan, this is likely a read error. This chain joins TRBV29-1 and TRBJ1-2, with D possibly TRBD1 on 6 matching bases. The length of the CDR3 is 13 residues. Germline V gives CDR1 SQVTM, CDR2 ANQGSEA. Trimming removed 4 bases at V and 4 bases at J, with 13 bases between. The CDR3 sequence: CSVGGGVIYGYTL. The DNA of the CDR3 is TGCAGCGTTGGAGGGGGAGTTATCTATGGCTACACCCTC.

This rearrangement joins TRBV4-3 to TRBJ2-5; maybe TRBD1 (6 bases). The V gene's germline CDR1 is LGHNA and CDR2 YSLEER. The CDR3 runs to 15 residues. V dropped 3 bases and J dropped 5 bases, with 16 bases sitting between them. The DNA of the CDR3 is TGCGCCAGCAGCCAGAATGGGGGCGCGGCTGAGACCCAGTACTTC. Amino acids: CASSQNGGAAETQYF.

In DNA form, the CDR3 reads TGTGCCAGCAGTACGGGGGAGCAGTTCTTC. As protein: CASSTGEQFF. The rearrangement uses TRBV2 and TRBJ2-1; possible D gene TRBD2, 5 bases. V was pared by 5 bases and J by 10 bases, with 6 bases between. CDR3 length: 10 amino acids. The germline V gene encodes CDR1 SNHLY and CDR2 FYNNEI.

The rearrangement links TRBV7-3 to TRBJ2-1; 8 nucleotides line up with TRBD2. This CDR3 is built from 17 residues. The germline V gene encodes CDR1 SGHTA and CDR2 FQGTGA. V was clipped by 2 bases and J by 4 bases; unmatched bases: 10. This chain's CDR3 is CASSLHHGTSGYNEQFF. CDR3 sequence (DNA): TGTGCCAGCAGCTTACACCACGGCACTAGCGGATACAATGAGCAGTTCTTC.

CDR3 in DNA: TGTGCCAGCAGTCCCTCAAATTCCTACAATGAGCAGTTCTTC. This codes for CASSPSNSYNEQFF. The chain carries TRBV28 and TRBJ2-1; D is undetermined. The germline V gene has CDR1 MDHEN and CDR2 SYDVKM. Trimming pared 5 bases from V and 1 base from J, leaving 9 bases between. This CDR3 spans 14 amino acids. The full variable domain, rest sourced from reference TRBV28 and TRBJ2-1, is DVKVTQSSRYLVKRTGEKVFLECVQDMDHENMFWYRQDPGLGLRLIYFSYDVKMKEKGDIPEGYSVSREKKERFSLILESASTNQTSMYLCASSPSNSYNEQFFGPGTRLTVL.

To note about this clonotype: A much larger clone sits a single nucleotide away, making a read error possible. The missing conserved phenylalanine or tryptophan at the end of this CDR3 makes a read error likely. The chain is built from TRBV6-2 or TRBV6-3 and TRBJ2-7; D assignment may be TRBD1 or TRBD2 (5 bases each). The germline V gene encodes CDR1 MNHEY and CDR2 SVGEGT. V lost 2 bases, J lost 4 bases, and 27 bases lay in between. The CDR3 contains 19 residues. CDR3 region: CASSYNPGPTPHSEYEQYL. The CDR3 DNA sequence: TGTGCCAGCAGTTACAACCCGGGACCTACCCCCCATAGTGAGTACGAGCAGTACCTC.